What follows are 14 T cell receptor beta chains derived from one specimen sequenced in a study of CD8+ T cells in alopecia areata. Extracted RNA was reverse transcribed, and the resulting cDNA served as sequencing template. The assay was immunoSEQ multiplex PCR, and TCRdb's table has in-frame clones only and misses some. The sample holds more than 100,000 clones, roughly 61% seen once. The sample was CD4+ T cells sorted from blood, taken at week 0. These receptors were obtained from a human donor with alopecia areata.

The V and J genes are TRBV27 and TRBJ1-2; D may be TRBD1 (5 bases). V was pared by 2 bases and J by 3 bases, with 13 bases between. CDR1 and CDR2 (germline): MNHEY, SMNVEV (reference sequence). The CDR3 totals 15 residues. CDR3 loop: CASSLGGAGDYGYTF. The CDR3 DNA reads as TGTGCCAGCAGTTTAGGTGGGGCGGGGGACTATGGCTACACCTTC.

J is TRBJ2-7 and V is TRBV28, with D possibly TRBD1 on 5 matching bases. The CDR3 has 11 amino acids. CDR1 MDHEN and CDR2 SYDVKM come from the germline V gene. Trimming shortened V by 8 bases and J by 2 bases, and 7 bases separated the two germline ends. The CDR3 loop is CASEQAYEQYF. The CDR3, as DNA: TGTGCCAGCGAACAGGCCTACGAGCAGTACTTC.

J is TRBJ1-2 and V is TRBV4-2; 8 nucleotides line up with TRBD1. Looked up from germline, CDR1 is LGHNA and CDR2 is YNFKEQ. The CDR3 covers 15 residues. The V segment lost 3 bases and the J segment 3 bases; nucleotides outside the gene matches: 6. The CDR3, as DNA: TGTGCCAGCAGCCACCGAGGACAGGGTGACTATGGCTACACCTTC. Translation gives CASSHRGQGDYGYTF.

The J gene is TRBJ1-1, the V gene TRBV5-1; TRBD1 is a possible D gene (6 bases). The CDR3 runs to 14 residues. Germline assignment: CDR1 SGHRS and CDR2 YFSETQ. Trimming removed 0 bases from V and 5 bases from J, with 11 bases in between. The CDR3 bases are TGCGCCAGCAGCTTGGGACAGGAAAGAACTGAAGCTTTCTTT. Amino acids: CASSLGQERTEAFF.

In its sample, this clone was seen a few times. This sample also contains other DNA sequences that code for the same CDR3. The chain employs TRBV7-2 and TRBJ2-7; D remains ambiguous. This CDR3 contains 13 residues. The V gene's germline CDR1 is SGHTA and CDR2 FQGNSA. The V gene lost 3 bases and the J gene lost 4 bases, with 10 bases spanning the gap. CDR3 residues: CASSLNDGYEQYF. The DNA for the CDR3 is TGTGCCAGCAGCTTGAATGATGGATACGAGCAGTACTTC.

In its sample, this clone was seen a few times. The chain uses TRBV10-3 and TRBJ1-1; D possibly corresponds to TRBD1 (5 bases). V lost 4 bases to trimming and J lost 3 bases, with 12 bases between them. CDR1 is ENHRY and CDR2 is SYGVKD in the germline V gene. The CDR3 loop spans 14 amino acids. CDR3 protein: CAISAGRAYTEAFF. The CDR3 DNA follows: TGTGCCATCAGTGCAGGGAGGGCTTACACTGAAGCTTTCTTT.

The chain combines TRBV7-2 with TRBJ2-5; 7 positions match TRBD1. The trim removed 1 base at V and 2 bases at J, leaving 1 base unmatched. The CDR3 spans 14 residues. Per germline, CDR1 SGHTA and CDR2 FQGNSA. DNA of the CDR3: TGTGCCAGCAGCTTAGGGGGACAGCAAGAGACCCAGTACTTC. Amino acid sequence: CASSLGGQQETQYF.

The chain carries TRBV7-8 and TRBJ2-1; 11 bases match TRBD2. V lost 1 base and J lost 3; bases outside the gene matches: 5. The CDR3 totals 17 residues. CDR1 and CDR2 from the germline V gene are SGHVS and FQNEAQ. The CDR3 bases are TGTGCCAGCAGCTTAGGGTTAGCGGGGGGGCGCTACAATGAGCAGTTCTTC. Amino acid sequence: CASSLGLAGGRYNEQFF.

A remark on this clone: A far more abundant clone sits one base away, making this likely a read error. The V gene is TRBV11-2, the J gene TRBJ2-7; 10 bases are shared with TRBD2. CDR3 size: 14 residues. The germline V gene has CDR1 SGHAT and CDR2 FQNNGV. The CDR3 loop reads CASSQGTSAYEQYF. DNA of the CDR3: TGCGCCAGCAGCCAAGGGACTAGCGCCTACGAGCAGTACTTC. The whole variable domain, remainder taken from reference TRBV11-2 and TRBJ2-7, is EAGVAQSPRYKIIEKRQSVAFWCNPISGHATLYWYQQILGQGPKLLIQFQNNGVVDDSQLPKDRFSAERLKGVDSTLKIQPAKLEDSAVYLCASSQGTSAYEQYFGPGTRLTVT.

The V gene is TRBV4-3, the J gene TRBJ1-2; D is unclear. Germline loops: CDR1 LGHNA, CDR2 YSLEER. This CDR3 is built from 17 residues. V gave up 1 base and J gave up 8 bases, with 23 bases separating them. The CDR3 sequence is CASSQAARSRANRGYTF. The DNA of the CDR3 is TGCGCCAGCAGCCAAGCTGCGAGGAGCCGAGCCAACCGCGGCTACACCTTC.

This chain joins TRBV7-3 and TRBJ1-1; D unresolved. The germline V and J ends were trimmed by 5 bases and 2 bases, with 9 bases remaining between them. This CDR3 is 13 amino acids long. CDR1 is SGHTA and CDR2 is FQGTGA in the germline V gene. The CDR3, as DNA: TGTGCCAGCAGCCCCATGGTAAACACTGAAGCTTTCTTT. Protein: CASSPMVNTEAFF.

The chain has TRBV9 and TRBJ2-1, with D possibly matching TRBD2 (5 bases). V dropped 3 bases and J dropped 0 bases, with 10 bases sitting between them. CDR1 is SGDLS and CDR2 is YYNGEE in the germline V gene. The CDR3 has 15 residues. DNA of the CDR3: TGTGCCAGCAGCGCCGCGGGCATCTCCTACAATGAGCAGTTCTTC. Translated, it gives CASSAAGISYNEQFF.

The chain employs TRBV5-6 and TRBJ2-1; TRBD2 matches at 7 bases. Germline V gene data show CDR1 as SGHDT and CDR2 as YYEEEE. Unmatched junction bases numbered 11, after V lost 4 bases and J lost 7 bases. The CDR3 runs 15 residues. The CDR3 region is CASSQLAKNTNEQFF. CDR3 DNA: TGTGCCAGCAGCCAACTAGCGAAGAACACAAATGAGCAGTTCTTC.

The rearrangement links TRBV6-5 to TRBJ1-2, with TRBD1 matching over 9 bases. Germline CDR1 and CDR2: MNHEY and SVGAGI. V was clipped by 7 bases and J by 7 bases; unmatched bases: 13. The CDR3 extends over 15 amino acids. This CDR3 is CASKSPGTGNIGYTF. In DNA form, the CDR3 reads TGTGCCAGCAAGAGTCCCGGGACAGGGAATATTGGCTACACCTTC.